This T cell receptor (beta chain) was retrieved from a study of radiation and T cells in renal cell carcinoma. This clone was seen just once. Clones were sequenced by immunoSEQ multiplex PCR, and TCRdb holds only the in-frame ones, with some missing. The data hold around 95,000 clones, with more than 65% observed a single time. The sample's time point: blood 4 weeks post-SBRT, at nephrectomy. Treatment of the sample: 15 Gy SBRT to primary tumor, nephrectomy 4 weeks later. Nephrectomy followed 15 Gy stereotactic body radiation by 4 weeks. The tumor was a clear cell renal cell carcinoma. The J segment lost 0 bases and the V segment lost 4 bases, leaving 3 bases of the junction unmatched. CDR3 length: 14 residues. The V gene's germline CDR1 is SQVTM and CDR2 ANQGSEA.

The clonotype comes from a man between 60 and 75 years old with renal cell carcinoma. The sequencing here drew on blood, taken from a patient whose treatment included radiotherapy and nephrectomy. The rearrangement uses TRBV29-1 and TRBJ2-3; 8 bases line up with TRBD1. Here the CDR3 DNA reads TGCAGCGTTGGGAGACAGGGGAGCACAGATACGCAGTATTTT. Translated, it gives CSVGRQGSTDTQYF.